This T cell receptor beta chain came from a study of shared T cell receptors in the human thymus. Here immunoSEQ multiplex PCR was the method, and the copy in TCRdb shows in-frame clones only, minus some. The repertoire holds about 660,000 clones, with about 87% as singletons. These data are also associated with another study on human thymus T cells. That source adds: The donors were infants in Finland with congenital heart defects, otherwise immunologically healthy. Thymic resections from corrective heart surgery supplied the tissue. Repertoires from thymus and blood appeared to show biased V and J gene usage.

The source of this sequence is a boy under two years old with a congenital heart defect. Sequenced input: thymocytes.

The CDR3: CSVEGPDRTYNEQFF. CDR3 nucleotides: TGCAGCGTTGAGGGTCCGGACAGGACCTACAATGAGCAGTTCTTC. The chain combines TRBV29-1 with TRBJ2-1; TRBD1 matches 7 bases. Losses at the gene ends were 3 bases for V and 2 bases for J; bases not matched to a gene: 7. Germline assignment: CDR1 SQVTM and CDR2 ANQGSEA. The CDR3 runs 15 residues.